These 28 T cell receptor beta chains came from one sample sequenced in a study of cytomegalovirus exposure and HLA in healthy donors. The PCR had 60 Vbeta and 13 Jbeta primers. Clones were sequenced by immunoSEQ multiplex PCR, and TCRdb holds only the in-frame ones, with some missing. The sample has about 160,000 clones; approximately 79% are singletons. Sequenced: PBMCs. The source is a man over 45 in good health and CMV-seropositive.

A few counts support this clone. V and J are TRBV6-4 and TRBJ1-5; D remains ambiguous. This CDR3 spans 13 amino acids. V was pared by 4 bases and J by 5 bases, with 9 bases between. The germline V gene has CDR1 MRHNA and CDR2 SNTAGT. The CDR3 DNA reads TGTGCCAGCAGTGTGGAGGTTCATCAGCCCCAGCATTTT. This translates into CASSVEVHQPQHF.

The chain links TRBV25-1 to TRBJ1-4, with 9 positions matching TRBD1. CDR1 MGHDK and CDR2 SYGVNS come from the germline V gene. CDR3 length: 16 residues. V lost 6 bases to trimming and J lost 3 bases; unmatched junction nucleotides: 8. CDR3 nucleotides: TGTGCCAGCAGAGTACAGGGGGCCTCACCTAATGAAAAACTGTTTTTT. It yields the protein CASRVQGASPNEKLFF.

The chain uses TRBV9 and TRBJ2-3; 9 nucleotides line up with TRBD2. Unmatched junction bases numbered 9, after V lost 4 bases and J lost 3 bases. CDR1 is SGDLS, CDR2 YYNGEE, per germline. The CDR3 has 16 amino acids. The CDR3 loop reads CASSSEGGRVTDTQYF. The CDR3 bases are TGTGCCAGCAGCTCCGAAGGCGGGAGGGTTACAGATACGCAGTATTTT.

V and J are TRBV21-1 and TRBJ2-7; the DNA was not used to check the table's D call, TRBD1. TRBV21-1 is a known pseudogene. There are 14 residues in the CDR3. CDR3 DNA: TGTGCCAGCAGGGGGGACGGGACAGGCTGCCAGCAGTACTTC. This translates into CASRGDGTGCQQYF.

V usage is TRBV11-2 and J usage is TRBJ1-6; D possibly corresponds to TRBD1 (6 bases). V dropped 7 bases and J dropped 8 bases, with 15 bases sitting between them. The CDR3 runs to 14 residues. Germline CDR1 and CDR2: SGHAT and FQNNGV. CDR3 in amino acids: CASTSTGTDSPLHF. The CDR3 nucleotides read TGTGCCAGCACCTCCACAGGGACGGATTCACCCCTCCACTTT.

This clone was seen just once. Germline and junction disagree at one end, which may indicate a read error. The chain uses TRBV7-2 and TRBJ2-4, with D perhaps TRBD2 (5 bases). The CDR3 runs 17 residues. CDR1 is SGHTA, CDR2 FQGNSA, per germline. CDR3 residues: CAGSLAPGKSLKNIQYF. DNA of the CDR3: TGTGCCGGCAGCTTAGCGCCAGGCAAATCTCTCAAAAACATTCAGTACTTC.

This clone was observed a single time. J is TRBJ2-3 and V is TRBV6-6; 12 bases align to TRBD1. The CDR3 consists of 15 residues. Trimming took 5 bases from V and 4 from J; bases not matched to a gene: 4. Germline V gives CDR1 MNHNY, CDR2 SVGAGI (reference sequence). The DNA of the CDR3 is TGTGCCAGCAGTCGAGGGACAGGGGGCCCAGATACGCAGTATTTT. The encoded protein is CASSRGTGGPDTQYF.

The rearrangement joins TRBV4-1 to TRBJ2-6, with TRBD2 matching over 9 bases. Germline lookup yields CDR1 MGHRA and CDR2 YSYEKL. With V trimmed by 3 bases and J by 1 base, 7 bases remained unmatched. CDR3 length: 18 residues. As DNA, the CDR3 is TGCGCCAGCAGCCAGCAACCGGGACTAGCTTCTGGGGCCAACGTCCTGACTTTC. Encoded protein: CASSQQPGLASGANVLTF.

The chain carries TRBV28 and TRBJ1-2; D is ambiguous. Trimming cost V 6 bases and J 1 base, with 12 bases left between them. This CDR3 spans 14 amino acids. Germline V gene lookup returns CDR1 MDHEN and CDR2 SYDVKM. The CDR3 DNA reads as TGTGCCAGCAGACCCCCCACAGTTAACTATGGCTACACCTTC. It specifies CASRPPTVNYGYTF.

The chain links TRBV5-1 to TRBJ2-7; 9 bases fit TRBD1. Germline loops: CDR1 SGHRS, CDR2 YFSETQ. CDR3 length: 15 amino acids. Trimming at V came to 0 bases and at J to 4 bases, leaving 5 bases not matched to a gene. The CDR3 is CASSLALTGGYEQYF. The CDR3 DNA is TGCGCCAGCAGCTTGGCCCTGACAGGGGGTTACGAGCAGTACTTC.

V and J are TRBV19 and TRBJ2-1; a weak D match, TRBD2 (5 bases). The CDR3 extends over 17 amino acids. V shed 0 bases and J shed 2 bases, with 14 bases lying between them. Germline V gives CDR1 LNHDA, CDR2 SQIVND (reference sequence). As DNA, the CDR3 is TGTGCCAGTAGTATAGATCTAGGGAGATTCGCCTACAATGAGCAGTTCTTC. Translating it yields CASSIDLGRFAYNEQFF.

V usage is TRBV7-9 and J usage is TRBJ2-7, with 8 positions matching TRBD1. Germline-derived CDR1 and CDR2 are SEHNR and FQNEAQ (reference sequence). The CDR3 sequence is 15 residues long. V gave up 5 bases and J gave up 3 bases; unmatched junction bases: 9. The CDR3 DNA reads as TGTGCCAGCAGCCTGCCGGGACAGGACTACTACGAGCAGTACTTC. Protein product: CASSLPGQDYYEQYF.

On this clone: The same CDR3 is also encoded by other DNA sequences in this sample. The chain combines TRBV18 with TRBJ1-2; TRBD1 aligns across 11 bases. Germline CDR1 and CDR2: KGHSH and LQKENI. CDR3 length equals 14 residues. The V segment lost 3 bases and the J segment 3 bases; nucleotides outside the gene matches: 0. The CDR3 reads CASSPGQGDYGYTF. CDR3 sequence (DNA): TGTGCCAGCTCACCGGGACAGGGGGACTATGGCTACACCTTC.

The chain employs TRBV29-1 and TRBJ2-5; D ambiguous. V was clipped by 3 bases and J by 1 base, with 6 bases between them. The CDR3 is made up of 12 amino acids. CDR1 and CDR2 (germline): SQVTM, ANQGSEA. CDR3 DNA sequence: TGCAGCGTTGAGTCCAGCCAAGAGACCCAGTACTTC. Residues: CSVESSQETQYF.

V usage is TRBV2 and J usage is TRBJ2-6, with a weak D call TRBD2 (6 bases). This CDR3 comprises 16 residues. The germline V gene has CDR1 SNHLY and CDR2 FYNNEI. V was pared by 2 bases and J by 2 bases, with 10 bases between. Here the CDR3 DNA reads TGTGCCAGCAGTGAATGGGGAGGACCTGGGGCCAACGTCCTGACTTTC. Translation: CASSEWGGPGANVLTF.

This chain uses TRBV5-1 with TRBJ2-3; D is unclear. Germline loops: CDR1 SGHRS, CDR2 YFSETQ. There are 14 residues in the CDR3. V lost 2 bases, J lost 2 bases, and 9 bases lay in between. CDR3 DNA: TGCGCCAGCAGCTTCCCGGGTCCCACAGATACGCAGTATTTT. This gives the protein CASSFPGPTDTQYF.

This clone was seen a single time. The chain carries TRBV10-1 and TRBJ2-7; 7 nucleotides align to TRBD2. Germline loops: CDR1 WNHNN, CDR2 SYGVQD (reference sequence). The CDR3 runs to 14 residues. V trimming: 6 bases; J trimming: 0 bases; junction bases outside the gene matches: 5. The CDR3 region is CASSGTTTSYEQYF. The CDR3 nucleotides are TGCGCCAGCAGCGGGACTACGACCTCCTACGAGCAGTACTTC.

This clone has a single count. The V gene is TRBV6-6, the J gene TRBJ2-7; a weak D match, TRBD1 (5 bases). Germline V gene lookup returns CDR1 MNHNY and CDR2 SVGAGI (reference sequence). The CDR3 totals 15 residues. V was shortened by 6 bases and J by 9 bases, with 24 bases between the two germline ends. The DNA of the CDR3 is TGTGCCAGCAGCAGGACCCACACAGGACGGAGTGTGCAGTACTTC. Its protein is CASSRTHTGRSVQYF.

This clone was counted only a few times. The chain uses TRBV15 and TRBJ2-1, with D possibly being TRBD2 (5 bases). CDR3 size: 15 residues. Trimming cost V 1 base and J 7 bases, with 14 bases left between them. Germline V gene sequence: CDR1 LNHNV, CDR2 YYDKDF (reference sequence). The CDR3 nucleotides read TGTGCCACCAGCAGAGTTCCAATAACGGGGAATGAGCAGTTCTTC. It translates to CATSRVPITGNEQFF.

The sample holds a few counts of this clone. The chain carries TRBV13 and TRBJ2-7; TRBD1 matches 9 bases. There are 14 residues in the CDR3. Germline CDR1 reads PRHDT; CDR2 reads FYEKMQ (reference sequence). The trim removed 4 bases at V and 6 bases at J, leaving 7 bases unmatched. CDR3 residues: CASSWGQGRVEQYF. The CDR3 DNA reads TGTGCCAGCAGCTGGGGACAGGGCCGGGTCGAGCAGTACTTC.

The chain uses TRBV28 and TRBJ2-1; 14 nucleotides agree with TRBD2. J lost 6 bases, V lost 8 bases, and 0 bases had no gene match. Germline loops: CDR1 MDHEN, CDR2 SYDVKM. The CDR3 extends over 13 amino acids. The DNA of the CDR3 is TGTGCCAGCGGGACTAGCGGGAGCAATGAGCAGTTCTTC. Protein product: CASGTSGSNEQFF.

A single count supports this clone. The rearrangement uses TRBV28 and TRBJ2-5; TRBD2 agrees at 10 bases. Germline V gives CDR1 MDHEN, CDR2 SYDVKM. There are 19 residues in the CDR3. J lost 2 bases, V lost 2 bases, and 14 bases had no gene match. CDR3 loop: CASSLEWLAGVPRQETQYF. The CDR3 nucleotides are TGTGCCAGCAGTTTAGAGTGGCTAGCGGGAGTCCCCAGACAAGAGACCCAGTACTTC. The entire variable domain, with the rest obtained from reference TRBV28 and TRBJ2-5, is as follows: DVKVTQSSRYLVKRTGEKVFLECVQDMDHENMFWYRQDPGLGLRLIYFSYDVKMKEKGDIPEGYSVSREKKERFSLILESASTNQTSMYLCASSLEWLAGVPRQETQYFGPGTRLLVL.

This CDR3 reads CASSHDRPQETQYF. CDR3 bases: TGTGCCAGCAGTCACGACAGGCCCCAAGAGACCCAGTACTTC. The rearrangement uses TRBV28 and TRBJ2-5; D is perhaps TRBD1 (6 bases). The CDR3 is made up of 14 amino acids. V dropped 5 bases and J dropped 1 base, with 11 bases sitting between them. Germline CDR1 reads MDHEN; CDR2 reads SYDVKM.

The chain carries TRBV28 and TRBJ1-2, with D perhaps TRBD1 (6 bases). The V end lost 2 bases, the J end lost 5 bases, and 9 bases lay between the germline ends. CDR1 is MDHEN and CDR2 is SYDVKM in the germline V gene. There are 13 residues in the CDR3. The CDR3 here is CASSLPGDYGYTF. As DNA, the CDR3 is TGTGCCAGCAGTTTACCAGGGGATTATGGCTACACCTTC.

V is TRBV10-3 and J is TRBJ1-4; D is unresolved. This CDR3 is built from 14 residues. CDR1 and CDR2 from the germline V gene are ENHRY and SYGVKD. V was cut by 3 bases and J by 8 bases, with 13 bases left in between. CDR3 in amino acids: CAISDSAQTEKLFF. For the CDR3, the DNA is TGTGCCATCAGTGATAGCGCCCAAACCGAAAAACTGTTTTTT.

The chain links TRBV7-6 to TRBJ2-5, with TRBD2 identical over 7 bases. The CDR3 consists of 14 residues. V lost 7 bases and J lost 2; bases outside the gene matches: 7. The V gene's germline CDR1 is SGHVS and CDR2 FNYEAQ. The CDR3: CASTSLAAQETQYF. CDR3 DNA: TGTGCCAGCACCAGCCTAGCGGCACAAGAGACCCAGTACTTC.

The CDR3 nucleotides are TGTGCCACCGGGGACAGATGGGGAAGAGAACCCCAGCATTTT. The encoded protein is CATGDRWGREPQHF. V is TRBV6-1 and J is TRBJ1-5; 7 bases map to TRBD1. CDR3 length: 14 amino acids. The germline V gene encodes CDR1 MNHNS and CDR2 SASEGT. V was clipped by 10 bases and J by 10 bases; unmatched bases: 16.

The J gene is TRBJ2-2, the V gene TRBV11-2, with D perhaps TRBD2 (5 bases). The CDR3 sequence is 14 residues long. Per the germline V gene, CDR1 is SGHAT and CDR2 is FQNNGV. V was clipped by 5 bases and J by 8 bases, with 15 bases between them. The DNA for the CDR3 is TGTGCCAGCAGCCAGGACTGGATGGAAGGGGAGCTGTTTTTT. Protein sequence: CASSQDWMEGELFF.